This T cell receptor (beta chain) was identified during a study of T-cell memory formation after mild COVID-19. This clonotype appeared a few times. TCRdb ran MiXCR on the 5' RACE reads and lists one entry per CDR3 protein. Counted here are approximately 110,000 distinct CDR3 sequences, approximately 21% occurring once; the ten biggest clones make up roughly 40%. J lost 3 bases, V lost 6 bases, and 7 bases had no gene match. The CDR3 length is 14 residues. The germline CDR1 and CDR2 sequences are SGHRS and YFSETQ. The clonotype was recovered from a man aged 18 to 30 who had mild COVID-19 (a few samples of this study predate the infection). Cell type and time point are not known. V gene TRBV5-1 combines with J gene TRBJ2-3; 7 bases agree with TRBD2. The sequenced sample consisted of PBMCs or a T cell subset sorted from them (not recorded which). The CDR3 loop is CASTLAAATDTQYF. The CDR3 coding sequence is TGCGCCAGCACCCTAGCGGCAGCGACAGATACGCAGTATTTT.